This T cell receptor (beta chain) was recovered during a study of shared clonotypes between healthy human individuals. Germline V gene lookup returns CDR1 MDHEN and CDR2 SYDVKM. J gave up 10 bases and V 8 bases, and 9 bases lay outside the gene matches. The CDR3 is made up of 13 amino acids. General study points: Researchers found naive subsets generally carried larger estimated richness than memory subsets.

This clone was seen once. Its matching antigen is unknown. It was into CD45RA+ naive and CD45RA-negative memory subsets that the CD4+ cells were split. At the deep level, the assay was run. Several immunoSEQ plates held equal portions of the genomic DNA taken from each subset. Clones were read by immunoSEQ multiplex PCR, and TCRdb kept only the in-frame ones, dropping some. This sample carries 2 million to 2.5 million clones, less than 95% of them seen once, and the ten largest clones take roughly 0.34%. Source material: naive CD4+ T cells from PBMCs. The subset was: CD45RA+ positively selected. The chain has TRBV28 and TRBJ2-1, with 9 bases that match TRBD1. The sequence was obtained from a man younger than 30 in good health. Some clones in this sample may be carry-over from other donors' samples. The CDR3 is CASLGTGREEQFF. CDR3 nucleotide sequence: TGTGCCAGCTTAGGGACAGGGAGGGAGGAGCAGTTCTTC.